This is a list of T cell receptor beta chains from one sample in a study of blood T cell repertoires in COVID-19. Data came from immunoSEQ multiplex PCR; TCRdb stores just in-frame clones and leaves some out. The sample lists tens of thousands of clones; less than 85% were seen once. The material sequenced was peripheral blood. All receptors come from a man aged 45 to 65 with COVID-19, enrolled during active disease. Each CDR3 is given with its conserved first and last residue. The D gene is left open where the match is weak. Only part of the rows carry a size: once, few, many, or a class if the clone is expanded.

CDR3 protein: CASSWTSGGSYEQYF
CDR3 DNA: TGTGCCAGCAGCTGGACTAGCGGGGGTTCCTACGAGCAGTACTTC
J gene: TRBJ2-7
clone size: NA
CDR3 length: 15
V gene: TRBV11-2
D gene: TRBD2

CDR3 protein: CASSQGGLNNSPLHF
CDR3 DNA: TGCGCCAGCAGCCAAGGGGGACTTAATAATTCACCCCTCCACTTT
J gene: TRBJ1-6
clone size: NA
CDR3 length: 15
V gene: TRBV4-1
D gene: NA

CDR3 protein: CASSQSTGGAYEQYF
CDR3 DNA: TGTGCCAGCAGCCAATCAACAGGGGGTGCCTACGAGCAGTACTTC
J gene: TRBJ2-7
clone size: NA
CDR3 length: 15
V gene: TRBV4-2
D gene: TRBD1

CDR3 protein: CATEAGQDYEQYF
CDR3 DNA: TGTGCCACCGAAGCGGGACAGGACTACGAGCAGTACTTC
J gene: TRBJ2-7
clone size: NA
CDR3 length: 13
V gene: TRBV6-5
D gene: NA

CDR3 protein: CASSYSFLEPVFF
CDR3 DNA: TGTGCCAGCAGTTACTCTTTTTTAGAACCCGTGTTTTTT
J gene: TRBJ2-2
clone size: NA
CDR3 length: 13
V gene: TRBV6-2/TRBV6-3
D gene: NA

CDR3 protein: CASSQGLPSYNEQFF
CDR3 DNA: TGTGCCAGCAGCCAAGGACTCCCGTCCTACAATGAGCAGTTCTTC
J gene: TRBJ2-1
clone size: once
CDR3 length: 15
V gene: TRBV14
D gene: NA

CDR3 protein: CASRRSSGGRTDTQYF
CDR3 DNA: TGTGCCAGCAGAAGGTCTAGCGGGGGGAGGACAGATACGCAGTATTTT
J gene: TRBJ2-3
clone size: NA
CDR3 length: 16
V gene: TRBV5-4
D gene: TRBD2

CDR3 protein: CASRVPRNTGELFF
CDR3 DNA: TGTGCCAGTAGGGTCCCCAGGAACACCGGGGAGCTGTTTTTT
J gene: TRBJ2-2
clone size: NA
CDR3 length: 14
V gene: TRBV19
D gene: NA

CDR3 protein: CASSFTGANYGYTF
CDR3 DNA: TGTGCCAGCAGTTTTACCGGAGCTAACTATGGCTACACCTTC
J gene: TRBJ1-2
clone size: NA
CDR3 length: 14
V gene: TRBV6-5
D gene: NA

CDR3 protein: CASSQGRTGGDTEAFF
CDR3 DNA: TGCGCCAGCAGCCAAGGTCGGACAGGGGGGGACACTGAAGCTTTCTTT
J gene: TRBJ1-1
clone size: NA
CDR3 length: 16
V gene: TRBV4-3
D gene: TRBD1

CDR3 protein: CASSSDFERGTQYF
CDR3 DNA: TGTGCCAGCAGTTCCGACTTCGAGCGTGGGACCCAGTACTTC
J gene: TRBJ2-5
clone size: once
CDR3 length: 14
V gene: TRBV28
D gene: NA

CDR3 protein: CASSPDGRRVQYF
CDR3 DNA: TGTGCCAGCAGCCCGGACGGCCGGCGGGTGCAGTACTTC
J gene: TRBJ2-7
clone size: few
CDR3 length: 13
V gene: TRBV7-3
D gene: NA

CDR3 protein: CASSGYGVYEQYF
CDR3 DNA: TGTGCCAGCAGCGGGTACGGGGTCTACGAGCAGTACTTC
J gene: TRBJ2-7
clone size: NA
CDR3 length: 13
V gene: TRBV6-2/TRBV6-3
D gene: NA

CDR3 protein: CASSEGPQETQYF
CDR3 DNA: TGTGCCAGCAGCGAGGGCCCTCAAGAGACCCAGTACTTC
J gene: TRBJ2-5
clone size: NA
CDR3 length: 13
V gene: TRBV7-3
D gene: NA

CDR3 protein: CASSPGGSNQPQHF
CDR3 DNA: TGTGCCAGCAGTCCAGGGGGTAGCAATCAGCCCCAGCATTTT
J gene: TRBJ1-5
clone size: NA
CDR3 length: 14
V gene: TRBV27
D gene: TRBD1

CDR3 protein: CASSYGSNTGGPSGETQYF
CDR3 DNA: TGTGCCAGCAGCTATGGTAGCAATACGGGGGGGCCAAGTGGAGAGACCCAGTACTTC
J gene: TRBJ2-5
clone size: NA
CDR3 length: 19
V gene: TRBV7-2
D gene: TRBD2

CDR3 protein: CASRIGTVTSEAFF
CDR3 DNA: TGTGCCAGCAGAATAGGGACAGTCACATCTGAAGCTTTCTTT
J gene: TRBJ1-1
clone size: NA
CDR3 length: 14
V gene: TRBV27
D gene: TRBD1

CDR3 protein: CASSASGLVFGANVLTF
CDR3 DNA: TGTGCCAGCAGCGCTTCGGGACTAGTCTTCGGGGCCAACGTCCTGACTTTC
J gene: TRBJ2-6
clone size: few
CDR3 length: 17
V gene: TRBV9
D gene: TRBD2

CDR3 protein: CASRVGGQGNIQYF
CDR3 DNA: TGTGCCAGCAGGGTGGGCGGACAGGGAAACATTCAGTACTTC
J gene: TRBJ2-4
clone size: NA
CDR3 length: 14
V gene: TRBV6-5
D gene: TRBD1